The table lists the clone carrying this T cell receptor (beta chain) with a few counts. The data were taken from a study of cytomegalovirus exposure and HLA in healthy donors. 60 Vbeta and 13 Jbeta primers were used in PCR. Sequenced by immunoSEQ multiplex PCR; TCRdb stores in-frame clones only, minus some. Seen here are 150,000 or so clones, 75% to 80% observed once, and the top ten hold about 2.9%. CDR3 length: 16 amino acids. CDR1 is LNHDA, CDR2 SQIVND, per germline (reference sequence). With V trimmed by 1 base and J by 6 bases, 2 bases remained unmatched. This chain connects TRBV19 to TRBJ2-1; TRBD2 aligns across 14 bases. The clonotype comes from a middle-aged man in good health and CMV-seropositive. The sample consisted of PBMCs. CDR3 protein: CASSIVGTSGSNEQFF. DNA of the CDR3: TGTGCCAGTAGTATAGTGGGGACTAGCGGGAGCAATGAGCAGTTCTTC.